The 23 T cell receptor beta chains presented below share a single source sample, sequenced in a study of T cells in Graves' hyperthyroidism and ophthalmopathy. From RNA transcripts, TCR beta CDR3 regions were amplified. The TCR CDR3 first-round RT-PCR relied on the HTBI primer set. TCRdb recomputed calls from the multiplex PCR reads with MiXCR, one row per CDR3 protein. Among 600,000 to 700,000 distinct CDR3 sequences listed, about 15% were seen once. The sample taken for sequencing was blood. Every receptor here comes from a woman aged 40 to 50 with Graves' ophthalmopathy.

The gene calls are TRBV5-4 and TRBJ2-6, with TRBD1 matching over 7 bases. The germline CDR1 and CDR2 sequences are SGHNT and YYREEE (reference sequence). The CDR3 loop spans 14 amino acids. V lost 6 bases, J lost 2 bases, and 2 bases stayed unmatched. The DNA of the CDR3 is TGTGCCAGCACCGACAGGGCTGGGGCCAACGTCCTGACTTTC. This sequence encodes CASTDRAGANVLTF.

This clonotype was observed many times. One end of the junction fails to match germline, which may point to a read error. The J gene is TRBJ1-2, the V gene TRBV5-1; D possibly corresponds to TRBD1 (5 bases). The CDR3 loop spans 13 amino acids. CDR1 is SGHRS, CDR2 YFSETQ, per germline. CDR3 protein: CASSSGTNYGYTF. CDR3 nucleotides: TGTGCCAGCAGCTCAGGGACGAACTATGGCTACACCTTC.

This clonotype has a count of ten or more. This sequence joins TRBV7-9 and TRBJ2-2, with 9 bases fitting TRBD1. Unmatched junction bases numbered 2, after V lost 2 bases and J lost 4 bases. The CDR3 totals 15 residues. Germline CDR1 SEHNR, CDR2 FQNEAQ (reference sequence). In DNA form, the CDR3 reads TGTGCCAGCAGCTTACGGACAGGGGCCACCGGGGAGCTGTTTTTT. Protein: CASSLRTGATGELFF.

V is TRBV12-3 or TRBV12-4 and J is TRBJ1-2, with D unclear. The CDR3 contains 15 residues. Trimming left V 5 bases short and J 4 bases short, with 17 bases between. CDR3 coding DNA: TGTGCCAGCAGTCCCTCGGACGGGAGGGCCTATGGCTACACCTTC. It is translated as CASSPSDGRAYGYTF.

This clonotype was detected ten times or more. The CDR3: CASRLTGNSYEQYF. CDR3 in DNA: TGTGCCAGTAGACTGACAGGAAACTCCTACGAGCAGTACTTC. The chain uses TRBV19 and TRBJ2-7; possible D gene TRBD1, 6 bases. The V gene's germline CDR1 is LNHDA and CDR2 SQIVND (reference sequence). This CDR3 has 14 amino acids. With 6 bases removed from V and 0 bases from J, the gap between germline ends came to 12 bases.

This clonotype was picked up many times. This rearrangement joins TRBV13 to TRBJ1-1; D call uncertain. V lost 4 bases and J lost 11, with 23 bases in between. Germline V gives CDR1 PRHDT, CDR2 FYEKMQ (reference sequence). The CDR3 has 15 amino acids. The CDR3 reads CASSSKGIILEEAFF. As DNA, the CDR3 is TGTGCCAGCAGCTCTAAAGGGATAATCCTCGAGGAGGCTTTCTTT.

V is TRBV20-1 and J is TRBJ2-3; D gene uncertain. Germline lookup yields CDR1 DFQATT and CDR2 SNEGSKA (reference sequence). V lost 0 bases and J lost 2, with 12 bases in between. The CDR3 has 15 residues. CDR3 in DNA: TGCAGTGCTAGAGATCTGTTTGAGTCCACAGATACGCAGTATTTT. It encodes CSARDLFESTDTQYF.

The chain couples TRBV7-2 to TRBJ2-4, with D unclear. CDR1 is SGHTA and CDR2 is FQGNSA in the germline V gene. V was clipped by 5 bases and J by 1 base, with 9 bases between them. The CDR3 extends over 14 amino acids. The CDR3 DNA follows: TGTGCCAGCAGCCTCCACGGGGCCAAAAACATTCAGTACTTC. This sequence encodes CASSLHGAKNIQYF. The entire variable domain, with the rest obtained from reference TRBV7-2 and TRBJ2-4, is as follows: GAGVSQSPSNKVTEKGKDVELRCDPISGHTALYWYRQSLGQGLEFLIYFQGNSAPDKSGLPSDRFSAERTGGSVSTLTIQRTQQEDSAVYLCASSLHGAKNIQYFGAGTRLSVL.

This clonotype was counted ten times or more. The gene calls are TRBV27 and TRBJ1-1, with TRBD1 matching over 9 bases. Germline CDR1 and CDR2: MNHEY and SMNVEV (reference sequence). The CDR3 spans 16 residues. With V trimmed by 3 bases and J by 1 base, 6 bases remained unmatched. The chain's CDR3 is CASSFYRGQGNTEAFF. CDR3 nucleotide sequence: TGTGCCAGCAGTTTTTACAGGGGGCAGGGGAACACTGAAGCTTTCTTT.

This clonotype was seen at least ten times. The V call is TRBV27, the J call TRBJ2-5; D could derive from TRBD1 or TRBD2 (5 bases each). This CDR3 contains 14 residues. Trimming stripped 6 bases from V and 4 bases from J, with 15 bases between. CDR1 is MNHEY and CDR2 is SMNVEV in the germline V gene (reference sequence). The DNA of the CDR3 is TGTGCCAGCAGCGCGTCCGGGACGCTAGAGACCCAGTACTTC. Translated: CASSASGTLETQYF.

This clonotype was counted ten times or more. The CDR3 DNA reads TGTGCCACCAGCAGAGGAGCGACTAGCGGGGTACAAGAGACCCAGTACTTC. Amino acids: CATSRGATSGVQETQYF. J is TRBJ2-5 and V is TRBV15, with 11 bases fitting TRBD2. The ends lost 1 base at V and 2 bases at J; junction bases unmatched: 6. Germline V lookup: CDR1 LNHNV, CDR2 YYDKDF (reference sequence). This CDR3 is built from 17 residues.

The DNA of the CDR3 is TGTGCCAGCAGCCCCATACGCTTCCTTGCGGGACAAAGAAACTATGGCTACACCTTC. Its protein product is CASSPIRFLAGQRNYGYTF. The V call is TRBV11-2, the J call TRBJ1-2; D is perhaps TRBD1 (6 bases). The CDR3 spans 19 residues. CDR1 SGHAT and CDR2 FQNNGV come from the germline V gene. V was trimmed by 5 bases and J by 2 bases, leaving 27 bases between them.

This clonotype appeared many times. The J gene is TRBJ1-5, the V gene TRBV12-5; D not resolved. The germline V gene encodes CDR1 LGHNT and CDR2 FRNRAP. The CDR3 is 12 residues long. V was pared by 6 bases and J by 5 bases, with 8 bases between. CDR3 coding DNA: TGTGCTAGTGGCCACATTGATCAGCCCCAGCATTTT. It translates to CASGHIDQPQHF.

This clonotype was observed at least ten times. V is TRBV13 and J is TRBJ2-7; the D is unclear. Germline V lookup: CDR1 PRHDT, CDR2 FYEKMQ (reference sequence). With 4 bases removed from V and 1 base from J, the gap between germline ends came to 8 bases. The CDR3 is 13 amino acids. The CDR3 is CASSWWGSYEQYF. Here the CDR3 DNA reads TGTGCCAGCAGCTGGTGGGGTTCCTACGAGCAGTACTTC. Looking up the rest from reference TRBV13 and TRBJ2-7 gives the full variable domain: AAGVIQSPRHLIKEKRETATLKCYPIPRHDTVYWYQQGPGQDPQFLISFYEKMQSDKGSIPDRFSAQQFSDYHSELNMSSLELGDSALYFCASSWWGSYEQYFGPGTRLTVT.

Only one count was recorded for this clonotype. The CDR3 protein is CASSNLGGRETQYF. The CDR3 bases are TGTGCCAGCAGCAACCTGGGGGGTAGAGAGACCCAGTACTTC. The J gene is TRBJ2-5, the V gene TRBV7-9; possibly TRBD2 for D (6 bases). V gave up 5 bases and J gave up 4 bases, with 14 bases separating them. The CDR3 is made up of 14 amino acids. In germline, CDR1 is SEHNR, CDR2 FQNEAQ (reference sequence).

This sequence joins TRBV19 and TRBJ1-5, with 8 bases matching TRBD1. V gave up 5 bases and J gave up 4 bases; unmatched junction bases: 7. From germline, CDR1 is LNHDA and CDR2 SQIVND (reference sequence). The CDR3 covers 15 residues. In DNA, the CDR3 is TGTGCCAGTAGTGTAGGGACAGGAATAAATCAGCCCCAGCATTTT. Encoded protein: CASSVGTGINQPQHF.

This clonotype has ten or more counts. V usage is TRBV28 and J usage is TRBJ1-2; D remains ambiguous. CDR1 is MDHEN, CDR2 SYDVKM, per germline. Trimming stripped 5 bases from V and 8 bases from J, with 12 bases between. The CDR3 loop spans 12 amino acids. The CDR3 sequence: CASSEAGDGYTF. CDR3 in DNA: TGTGCCAGCAGTGAAGCAGGAGACGGCTACACCTTC.

This clonotype was observed at least ten times. V and J are TRBV6-1 and TRBJ2-2; 9 bases are shared with TRBD2. J was trimmed by 5 bases and V by 10 bases; bases with no gene match: 5. Germline V CDR1 and CDR2: MNHNS, SASEGT. The CDR3 sequence is 13 residues long. CDR3 protein: CATLAGLTGELFF. The CDR3 nucleotides are TGTGCCACCCTAGCGGGGCTAACCGGGGAGCTGTTTTTT.

This clonotype was recorded many times. This chain links TRBV20-1 with TRBJ2-5; D might be TRBD1 (5 bases). Germline CDR1 and CDR2: DFQATT and SNEGSKA (reference sequence). This CDR3 region has 15 residues. Trimming left V 3 bases short and J 1 base short, with 15 bases between. CDR3 in amino acids: CSASGARALQETQYF. CDR3 nucleotide sequence: TGCAGTGCTAGTGGGGCCCGGGCTCTCCAAGAGACCCAGTACTTC.

This clonotype was picked up many times. The chain links TRBV28 to TRBJ2-5; 7 nucleotides match TRBD1. The CDR3 totals 15 residues. The trim removed 6 bases at V and 1 base at J, leaving 8 bases unmatched. Germline CDR1 reads MDHEN; CDR2 reads SYDVKM. The CDR3 loop is CASSTGQASQETQYF. The CDR3 DNA sequence: TGTGCCAGCAGCACAGGACAGGCCTCCCAAGAGACCCAGTACTTC.

In this sample, this clonotype turned up many times. J is TRBJ1-2 and V is TRBV6-2 or TRBV6-3, with 7 nucleotides matching TRBD1. The trim removed 2 bases at V and 8 bases at J, leaving 14 bases unmatched. This CDR3 region has 16 residues. The V gene's germline CDR1 is MNHEY and CDR2 SVGEGT. The CDR3 nucleotides read TGTGCCAGCAGTTACGACAGGGAAGACTGGACGGGCGGCTACACCTTC. Translated: CASSYDREDWTGGYTF.

The chain has TRBV11-2 and TRBJ1-1; 8 positions match TRBD1. CDR3 length: 18 residues. Unmatched junction bases numbered 16, after V lost 2 bases and J lost 5 bases. Germline V gene data show CDR1 as SGHAT and CDR2 as FQNNGV. The CDR3 nucleotides are TGTGCCAGCAGCTTAAGCCCCGACAGGGGCGCCCAAAGTACTGAAGCTTTCTTT. Amino acid sequence: CASSLSPDRGAQSTEAFF.

This clonotype was seen repeatedly, ten times or more. The rearrangement uses TRBV7-9 and TRBJ2-4; D gene uncertain. Germline V CDR1 and CDR2: SEHNR, FQNEAQ (reference sequence). V was clipped by 2 bases and J by 0 bases, with 20 bases between them. The CDR3 has 19 amino acids. The CDR3 DNA is TGTGCCAGCAGCTTATTTTCGGTGGAGCAAGCAGGAGCCAAAAACATTCAGTACTTC. Protein sequence: CASSLFSVEQAGAKNIQYF.